These 19 T cell receptor beta chains share one sample of origin, sequenced in a study of T cells in Graves' hyperthyroidism and ophthalmopathy. Regions amplified from RNA transcripts were the TCR beta CDR3 regions. TCR CDR3 regions were first amplified by RT-PCR with HTBI primers. TCRdb reanalysed the multiplex PCR reads using MiXCR and keeps one entry per CDR3 protein. The data show some 550,000 distinct CDR3 sequences, roughly 20% seen once. What was sequenced was blood. The receptors were gathered from a man between 18 and 35 years old with Graves' hyperthyroidism.

This chain links TRBV5-4 with TRBJ2-3, with 13 bases that match TRBD2. The J segment lost 5 bases and the V segment lost 5 bases, leaving 5 bases of the junction unmatched. The length of the CDR3 is 15 residues. Germline V CDR1 and CDR2: SGHNT, YYREEE (reference sequence). The CDR3 DNA reads TGTGCCAGCAGTACTAGCGGGGGGGCGGGAGATACGCAGTATTTT. It translates to CASSTSGGAGDTQYF. Full variable domain (rest looked up from reference TRBV5-4 and TRBJ2-3): ETGVTQSPTHLIKTRGQQVTLRCSSQSGHNTVSWYQQALGQGPQFIFQYYREEENGRGNFPPRFSGLQFPNYSSELNVNALELDDSALYLCASSTSGGAGDTQYFGPGTRLTVL.

This clonotype was counted ten times or more. The chain recombines TRBV27 with TRBJ1-5, with D tentatively TRBD1 (5 bases). V was shortened by 2 bases and J by 6 bases, with 8 bases between the two germline ends. Germline CDR1 is MNHEY and CDR2 is SMNVEV (reference sequence). This CDR3 is 13 amino acids long. In DNA, the CDR3 is TGTGCCAGCAGTTTACAGGGAACTCAGCCCCAGCATTTT. It codes for CASSLQGTQPQHF.

This rearrangement joins TRBV5-1 to TRBJ1-1; perhaps TRBD1 as D (5 bases). Trimming left V 0 bases short and J 0 bases short, with 12 bases between. The CDR3 has 16 residues. Per germline, CDR1 SGHRS and CDR2 YFSETQ. The CDR3 DNA sequence: TGCGCCAGCAGCTTGGTCCAGGGTGGGTTGAACACTGAAGCTTTCTTT. This codes for CASSLVQGGLNTEAFF.

This clonotype was counted a single time. One end of the junction varies from germline; a read error may be responsible. The V gene is TRBV2, the J gene TRBJ1-2; D is ambiguous. From germline, CDR1 is SNHLY and CDR2 FYNNEI. The CDR3 contains 13 residues. Here the CDR3 reads CASSTLGWYGYTF. Here the CDR3 DNA reads TGTGCCAGTAGTACATTAGGGTGGTATGGTTACACCTTC.

This chain uses TRBV19 with TRBJ1-1; D uncertain. Trimming pared 4 bases from V and 2 bases from J, leaving 11 bases between. This CDR3 is built from 14 residues. CDR1 LNHDA and CDR2 SQIVND come from the germline V gene (reference sequence). CDR3 protein: CASSSLNGNTEAFF. The CDR3 DNA reads TGTGCCAGTAGTAGTTTAAATGGCAACACTGAAGCTTTCTTT.

This clonotype was picked up one time. The chain recombines TRBV30 with TRBJ1-1, with D unresolved. The CDR3 contains 13 residues. CDR1 is GTSNPN and CDR2 is SVGIG in the germline V gene (reference sequence). V lost 3 bases and J 0 bases, leaving 8 bases between the germline ends. The CDR3 DNA reads as TGTGCCTGGAGGGCTGGCGTGAACACTGAAGCTTTCTTT. Protein product: CAWRAGVNTEAFF.

This clonotype showed up many times. V is TRBV28 and J is TRBJ1-2; no firm D call. Germline-derived CDR1 and CDR2 are MDHEN and SYDVKM. This CDR3 has 10 residues. V was pared by 6 bases and J by 5 bases, with 4 bases between. The CDR3, as DNA: TGTGCCAGCAGCGGGTATGGCTACACCTTC. Protein sequence: CASSGYGYTF.

This clonotype was recorded many times. This chain joins TRBV2 and TRBJ2-2; a possible D gene is TRBD2 (6 bases). This CDR3 comprises 13 residues. Germline assignment: CDR1 SNHLY and CDR2 FYNNEI. Deletions cut 11 bases from V and 9 bases from J, with 19 bases between. The CDR3 region has the DNA TGTGCCCGTACTAGGGCGGGGTCGAGGGAGCTGTTTTTT. This codes for CARTRAGSRELFF.

The rearrangement links TRBV6-2 or TRBV6-3 to TRBJ2-4, with 9 bases aligning to TRBD1. CDR1 is MNHEY and CDR2 is SVGEGT in the germline V gene. The CDR3 consists of 21 residues. The V segment lost 7 bases and the J segment 1 base; nucleotides outside the gene matches: 23. CDR3 residues: CASKGLIAESDRGRAKNIQYF. The CDR3 DNA sequence: TGTGCCAGCAAGGGCCTAATTGCAGAATCGGACAGGGGAAGGGCCAAAAACATTCAGTACTTC.

This clonotype was recorded at least ten times. The rearrangement joins TRBV5-5 to TRBJ1-1, with D maybe TRBD1 (5 bases). From germline, CDR1 is SGHKS and CDR2 YYEKEE (reference sequence). V was trimmed by 3 bases and J by 4 bases, leaving 13 bases between them. This CDR3 is built from 14 residues. The CDR3 region is CASSSNSGSTEAFF. In DNA, the CDR3 is TGTGCCAGCAGCTCAAATTCAGGGAGCACTGAAGCTTTCTTT.

This chain links TRBV30 with TRBJ2-2; D is unresolved. CDR1 is GTSNPN, CDR2 SVGIG, per germline (reference sequence). The V gene lost 2 bases and the J gene lost 6 bases, with 10 bases spanning the gap. The CDR3 is made up of 13 amino acids. The CDR3 reads CAWSREFPGELFF. In DNA, the CDR3 is TGTGCCTGGAGTCGAGAGTTCCCCGGGGAGCTGTTTTTT.

The V gene is TRBV11-2, the J gene TRBJ2-7; 9 bases are shared with TRBD1. Germline V CDR1 and CDR2: SGHAT, FQNNGV. Trimming cost V 1 base and J 3 bases; bases outside gene matches: 7. CDR3 length equals 16 residues. The CDR3 coding sequence is TGTGCCAGCAGCTTAGTTTTGCGGACAGGGGTCTACGAGCAGTACTTC. Its translation: CASSLVLRTGVYEQYF.

This clonotype has a count of ten or more. V and J are TRBV6-1 and TRBJ1-5; TRBD1 aligns across 9 bases. The CDR3 totals 15 residues. Trimming cost V 3 bases and J 3 bases; bases outside gene matches: 3. CDR1 MNHNS and CDR2 SASEGT come from the germline V gene. The CDR3 here is CASSDRDRVNQPQHF. The CDR3 DNA reads as TGTGCCAGCAGTGACCGGGACAGGGTCAATCAGCCCCAGCATTTT.

This clonotype was counted a few times. The chain carries TRBV5-1 and TRBJ2-5; the D gene is possibly TRBD1 (5 bases). CDR1 SGHRS and CDR2 YFSETQ come from the germline V gene. This CDR3 is built from 14 residues. Trimming stripped 1 base from V and 5 bases from J, with 12 bases between. The CDR3 DNA sequence: TGCGCCAGCAGCTTGACATCTAAGGGGGAGACCCAGTACTTC. This sequence encodes CASSLTSKGETQYF.

This clonotype was recorded many times. The genes are TRBV12-3 or TRBV12-4 and TRBJ2-2; D not resolved. V was shortened by 3 bases and J by 4 bases, with 9 bases between the two germline ends. CDR3 length equals 14 residues. CDR3: CASSLSGPTGELFF. The CDR3 nucleotides are TGTGCCAGCAGTTTGTCAGGCCCCACCGGGGAGCTGTTTTTT.

This clonotype has more than one count but fewer than ten. This chain connects TRBV19 to TRBJ2-2, with D tentatively TRBD2 (5 bases). V was clipped by 3 bases and J by 0 bases, with 8 bases between them. Germline CDR1 and CDR2: LNHDA and SQIVND (reference sequence). The CDR3 contains 15 residues. The CDR3 sequence is CASSIRGTNTGELFF. CDR3 nucleotide sequence: TGTGCCAGTAGTATTCGAGGGACGAACACCGGGGAGCTGTTTTTT.

At least ten counts were recorded for this clonotype. The rearrangement joins TRBV28 to TRBJ1-2; 7 bases map to TRBD1. This CDR3 is built from 15 residues. The germline gives CDR1 MDHEN, CDR2 SYDVKM. The ends lost 8 bases at V and 2 bases at J; junction bases unmatched: 11. DNA for the CDR3: TGTGCCAGCGGTTCGAACAGGGGTGTCAACTATGGCTACACCTTC. Protein: CASGSNRGVNYGYTF.

This clonotype was recorded at least ten times. V gene TRBV28 combines with J gene TRBJ2-5; TRBD1 matches at 7 bases. The CDR3 runs to 14 residues. Germline lookup yields CDR1 MDHEN and CDR2 SYDVKM. With 5 bases clipped from V and 1 base from J, the junction kept 4 bases outside the gene matches. As DNA, the CDR3 is TGTGCCAGCAGTCCGGGACAGATCCAAGAGACCCAGTACTTC. This gives the protein CASSPGQIQETQYF.

Notes on this clonotype: A much larger clonotype is one base distant, so this may be a read error. The chain is built from TRBV7-2 and TRBJ2-5, with D unclear. The ends were cut back, 5 bases at V and 5 bases at J, with 9 bases in the middle. CDR1 and CDR2 (germline): SGHTA, FQGNSA. This CDR3 contains 12 residues. The CDR3 sequence: CASSALRETQYF. As DNA, the CDR3 is TGTGCCAGCAGCGCACTCAGGGAGACCCAGTACTTC.